One and the same sample provided the 22 T cell receptor beta chains below, sequenced in a study of blood T cell repertoires in COVID-19. Profiling relied on immunoSEQ multiplex PCR, and the TCRdb table lists in-frame clones only, not all of them. The table includes roughly 190,000 clones, over 75% detected once. Material for sequencing was peripheral blood. The receptor source for this set is a man aged 50 to 59 with acute or convalescent COVID-19.

This chain uses TRBV7-2 with TRBJ2-3; possible D gene TRBD2, 5 bases. Germline CDR1 reads SGHTA; CDR2 reads FQGNSA. The CDR3 contains 14 residues. The V end lost 5 bases, the J end lost 4 bases, and 13 bases lay between the germline ends. CDR3 in amino acids: CASSPKLRADTQYF. The CDR3 bases are TGTGCCAGCAGCCCAAAGCTGAGGGCAGATACGCAGTATTTT.

The chain joins TRBV30 to TRBJ1-6; 9 bases fit TRBD1. Trimming removed 4 bases from V and 9 bases from J; junction bases left unmatched: 4. Germline lookup yields CDR1 GTSNPN and CDR2 SVGIG (reference sequence). This CDR3 is 13 amino acids long. The CDR3 nucleotides are TGTGCCTGGACTATGACAGGGGGTTCACCCCTCCACTTT. Translated, it gives CAWTMTGGSPLHF.

This chain joins TRBV6-6 and TRBJ2-2, with TRBD1 matching over 8 bases. The CDR3 consists of 16 residues. Trimming at V came to 6 bases and at J to 6 bases, leaving 12 bases not matched to a gene. The germline V gene has CDR1 MNHNY and CDR2 SVGAGI (reference sequence). The CDR3 sequence: CASRSANTGGSGELFF. The CDR3 region has the DNA TGTGCCAGCAGAAGCGCCAACACAGGGGGTTCCGGGGAGCTGTTTTTT.

The CDR3 coding sequence is TGTGCCACCAGCACTCCGGGACAGGGTGTCCACGAGCAGTACTTC. As protein: CATSTPGQGVHEQYF. The rearrangement uses TRBV15 and TRBJ2-7; 9 bases align to TRBD1. Germline V lookup: CDR1 LNHNV, CDR2 YYDKDF (reference sequence). The V gene end was trimmed by 4 bases and the J gene end by 5 bases; junction bases not matched to a gene: 9. This CDR3 comprises 15 residues.

This clone came up once. J is TRBJ2-2 and V is TRBV20-1; D gene ambiguous. Trimming pared 3 bases from V and 10 bases from J, leaving 9 bases between. CDR3 size: 11 residues. The germline V gene encodes CDR1 DFQATT and CDR2 SNEGSKA (reference sequence). CDR3 coding DNA: TGCAGTGCTAGCCGGTCCCTGGAGCTGTTTTTT. It codes for CSASRSLELFF.

This clone was recorded only once. The genes are TRBV19 and TRBJ1-4; D is undetermined. This CDR3 has 12 residues. CDR1 and CDR2 (germline): LNHDA, SQIVND (reference sequence). V gave up 6 bases and J gave up 5 bases, with 7 bases separating them. The CDR3 loop reads CASRRSNEKLFF. CDR3 DNA: TGTGCCAGTAGGAGGTCCAATGAAAAACTGTTTTTT.

V gene TRBV12-2 combines with J gene TRBJ2-7; the listed D gene, TRBD1, was not tested against the DNA. TRBV12-2 is a listed pseudogene. This CDR3 comprises 15 residues. DNA of the CDR3: TGTGCAAGTCGCTCCTGGTGGGCACCCTCCTACGAGCAGTACTTC. It specifies CASRSWWAPSYEQYF.

This sequence joins TRBV5-1 and TRBJ2-2; weak D call: TRBD2 (6 bases). V lost 4 bases and J 5 bases, leaving 18 bases between the germline ends. The CDR3 sequence is 16 residues long. CDR1 and CDR2 from the germline V gene are SGHRS and YFSETQ. The DNA for the CDR3 is TGCGCCAGCAGCCCCTGGGACTTTGGGAGAACCGGGGAGCTGTTTTTT. Its translation is CASSPWDFGRTGELFF.

The gene calls are TRBV9 and TRBJ1-1; 7 bases line up with TRBD1. The CDR3 has 13 residues. V dropped 3 bases and J dropped 4; count of bases not matched to a gene: 3. Per the germline V gene, CDR1 is SGDLS and CDR2 is YYNGEE. As DNA, the CDR3 is TGTGCCAGCAGCGCGACAGGGTCCACTGAAGCTTTCTTT. Translating gives CASSATGSTEAFF.

J is TRBJ1-6 and V is TRBV6-2 or TRBV6-3; D gene unclear. Trimming took 5 bases from V and 9 from J, leaving 17 bases between them. CDR1 is MNHEY and CDR2 is SVGEGT in the germline V gene. The CDR3 is 15 amino acids. CDR3 protein: CASSPLRGKSSPLHF. The CDR3 coding sequence is TGTGCCAGCAGTCCGCTCCGGGGAAAGAGTTCACCCCTCCACTTT.

The chain has TRBV5-1 and TRBJ2-3, with TRBD2 matching 8 bases. J lost 3 bases, V lost 5 bases, and 8 bases had no gene match. This CDR3 is 15 amino acids long. CDR1 is SGHRS, CDR2 YFSETQ, per germline. The CDR3 nucleotides read TGCGCCAGCAGATCCCTCGGGGGGGTTACAGATACGCAGTATTTT. Protein product: CASRSLGGVTDTQYF.

The CDR3, as DNA: TGTGCCAGCAGCTTAGTAGGGGGCGGGCCCCAGCATTTT. It yields the protein CASSLVGGGPQHF. The chain employs TRBV7-6 and TRBJ1-5; 7 positions match TRBD1. Losses at the gene ends were 1 base for V and 9 bases for J; bases not matched to a gene: 3. CDR1 is SGHVS, CDR2 FNYEAQ, per germline. The CDR3 covers 13 residues.

This chain uses TRBV6-6 with TRBJ2-7; D is possibly TRBD2 (6 bases). V gave up 6 bases and J gave up 2 bases, with 20 bases separating them. CDR1 and CDR2 (germline): MNHNY, SVGAGI (reference sequence). The CDR3 spans 16 residues. CDR3 sequence: CASSKMGGFTPYEQYF. The CDR3 DNA reads TGTGCCAGCAGCAAAATGGGGGGTTTCACCCCCTACGAGCAGTACTTC.

This chain joins TRBV10-1 and TRBJ2-3; D is unresolved. Trimming left V 0 bases short and J 5 bases short, with 9 bases between. The CDR3 consists of 14 residues. Germline V gene lookup returns CDR1 WNHNN and CDR2 SYGVQD (reference sequence). The CDR3 nucleotides read TGCGCCAGCAGTGAGTCGGTACGGAGAGATACGCAGTATTTT. It specifies CASSESVRRDTQYF.

The chain has TRBV9 and TRBJ2-2; D gene unclear. Germline CDR1 and CDR2: SGDLS and YYNGEE. The germline V and J ends were trimmed by 2 bases and 5 bases, with 22 bases remaining between them. The CDR3 spans 18 residues. CDR3 protein: CASSVSLSAWQRTGELFF. The CDR3 coding sequence is TGTGCCAGCAGCGTGAGCCTGAGCGCTTGGCAACGGACCGGGGAGCTGTTTTTT.

The sample holds one count of this clone. This chain uses TRBV9 with TRBJ2-7; 9 nucleotides agree with TRBD1. CDR3 length: 15 amino acids. The junction had 5 bases not matched to a gene; V was cut back by 0 bases and J by 4 bases. Germline V CDR1 and CDR2: SGDLS, YYNGEE. This chain's CDR3 is CASSVETGGTYEQYF. As DNA, the CDR3 is TGTGCCAGCAGCGTAGAAACAGGGGGCACGTACGAGCAGTACTTC.

The chain employs TRBV5-5 and TRBJ2-2; weak D call: TRBD2 (5 bases). Germline V gene sequence: CDR1 SGHKS, CDR2 YYEKEE (reference sequence). The V gene lost 2 bases and the J gene lost 3 bases, with 8 bases spanning the gap. The length of the CDR3 is 14 residues. CDR3 in amino acids: CASSLAAYTGELFF. As DNA, the CDR3 is TGTGCCAGCAGCTTAGCGGCGTACACCGGGGAGCTGTTTTTT.

This chain links TRBV19 with TRBJ1-5; TRBD1 matches at 7 bases. The ends lost 3 bases at V and 0 bases at J; junction bases unmatched: 8. Germline assignment: CDR1 LNHDA and CDR2 SQIVND (reference sequence). The CDR3 is 17 residues long. CDR3 region: CASSILGGRYSNQPQHF. CDR3 DNA: TGTGCCAGTAGTATCTTAGGGGGCCGTTATAGCAATCAGCCCCAGCATTTT.

The table lists this clone with a count of one. The rearrangement links TRBV4-2 to TRBJ2-2; D is possibly TRBD1 (5 bases). Germline V gene lookup returns CDR1 LGHNA and CDR2 YNFKEQ. CDR3 length equals 17 residues. The ends were cut back, 3 bases at V and 0 bases at J, with 14 bases in the middle. In DNA, the CDR3 is TGTGCCAGCAGCCATAGTCTGCAGGGCCCGAACACCGGGGAGCTGTTTTTT. Translation: CASSHSLQGPNTGELFF.

The count of this clone is one. The chain carries TRBV5-1 and TRBJ2-5, with 10 bases fitting TRBD1. Germline CDR1 reads SGHRS; CDR2 reads YFSETQ. V lost 6 bases and J lost 5; bases outside the gene matches: 7. The CDR3 covers 14 residues. CDR3 bases: TGCGCCAGCACCCGGGGGACAGGGGTTGAGACCCAGTACTTC. Its protein product is CASTRGTGVETQYF.

The rearrangement links TRBV6-2 or TRBV6-3 to TRBJ2-1; 10 nucleotides line up with TRBD2. Germline V lookup: CDR1 MNHEY, CDR2 SVGEGT. The CDR3 totals 15 residues. V lost 5 bases and J lost 5; bases outside the gene matches: 6. For the CDR3, the DNA is TGTGCCAGCAGTCCGACTAGCGGGCCTCACAATGAGCAGTTCTTC. Amino acid sequence: CASSPTSGPHNEQFF.

This rearrangement joins TRBV7-3 to TRBJ2-3, with D tentatively TRBD2 (5 bases). The CDR3 contains 15 residues. Trimming cost V 8 bases and J 0 bases, with 15 bases left between them. Germline assignment: CDR1 SGHTA and CDR2 FQGTGA. The CDR3 nucleotides read TGTGCCAGCGGGGAGCGGCTCACTAGCACAGATACGCAGTATTTT. It translates to CASGERLTSTDTQYF.